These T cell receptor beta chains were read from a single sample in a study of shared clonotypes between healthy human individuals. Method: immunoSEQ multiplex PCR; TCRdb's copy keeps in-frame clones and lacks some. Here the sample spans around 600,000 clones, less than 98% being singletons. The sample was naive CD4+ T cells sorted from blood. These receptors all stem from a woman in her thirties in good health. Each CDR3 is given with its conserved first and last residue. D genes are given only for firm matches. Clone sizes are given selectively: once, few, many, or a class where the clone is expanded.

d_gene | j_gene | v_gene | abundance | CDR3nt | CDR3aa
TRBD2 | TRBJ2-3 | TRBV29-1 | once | TGCAGCGTTGTCAGAACTAGCGGGATGGATACGCAGTATTTT | CSVVRTSGMDTQYF
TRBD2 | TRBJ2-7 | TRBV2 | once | TGTGCCAGCAGTTCTAGCGGGAGGGCCAGCGAGCAGTACTTC | CASSSSGRASEQYF
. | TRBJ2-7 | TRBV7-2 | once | TGTGCCAGCAGCCGTGGACTGTACGAGCAGTACTTC | CASSRGLYEQYF
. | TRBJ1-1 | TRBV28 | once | TGTGCCAGCAGTTTATTAGACTCGAACACTGAAGCTTTCTTT | CASSLLDSNTEAFF
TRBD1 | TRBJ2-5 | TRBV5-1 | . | TGCGCCAGCAGCGAGGGGGTGACAGGGAGCCAAGAGACCCAGTACTTC | CASSEGVTGSQETQYF
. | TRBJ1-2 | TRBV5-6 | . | TGTGCCAGCAGCCCTGCCAGGGGTTATGGCTACACCTTC | CASSPARGYGYTF
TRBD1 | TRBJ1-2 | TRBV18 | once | TGTGCCAGCTCACCAACCACAGGGGTGGTCTATGGCTACACCTTC | CASSPTTGVVYGYTF
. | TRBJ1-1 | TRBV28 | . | TGTGCCAGCAGTTCGGCGGGCGCACACACTGAAGCTTTCTTT | CASSSAGAHTEAFF
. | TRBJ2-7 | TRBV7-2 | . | TGTGCCAGCAGCTCGGGGGGGACAGCGTCCTACGAGCAGTACTTC | CASSSGGTASYEQYF
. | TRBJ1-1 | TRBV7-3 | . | TGTGCCAGCAGCGCCCGCGGGGGGATGAACACTGAAGCTTTCTTT | CASSARGGMNTEAFF
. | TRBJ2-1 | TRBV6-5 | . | TGTGCCAGCAGTTACTCGAATTATGAGCAGTTCTTC | CASSYSNYEQFF
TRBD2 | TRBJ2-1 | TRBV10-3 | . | TGTGCCATGGGACTAGCGGACTACAATGAGCAGTTCTTC | CAMGLADYNEQFF
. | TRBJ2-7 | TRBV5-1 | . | TGCGCCAGCAGCCGATCATCGTGGACGGGCAGATATACGGACTACGAGCAGTACTTC | CASSRSSWTGRYTDYEQYF
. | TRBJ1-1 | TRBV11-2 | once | TGTGCCAGCAACCACAGGAACACTGAAGCTTTCTTT | CASNHRNTEAFF
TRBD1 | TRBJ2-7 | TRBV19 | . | TGTGCCAGTAGTATCCTAGGGACAGGGGAATACGAGCAGTACTTC | CASSILGTGEYEQYF
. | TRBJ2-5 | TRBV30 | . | TGTGCCTGGAGTGAGGGTTCGGGGAATCTCGGGGAGACCCAGTACTTC | CAWSEGSGNLGETQYF
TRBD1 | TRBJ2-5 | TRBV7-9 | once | TGTGCCAGCAGCGAAGGGACAGGGACCTTCGAAGAGACCCAGTACTTC | CASSEGTGTFEETQYF
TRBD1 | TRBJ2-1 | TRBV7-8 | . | TGTGCCAGCAGCTTAAGGGACAGGGTAAGGGCCGCAACCAGCTCCTACAATGAGCAGTTCTTC | CASSLRDRVRAATSSYNEQFF
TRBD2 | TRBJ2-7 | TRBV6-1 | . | TGTGCCAGCAGGGTAGAGCTAGCGGCCTACGAGCAGTACTTC | CASRVELAAYEQYF
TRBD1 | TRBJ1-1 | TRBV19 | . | TGTGCCAGTTACAGGGGTGACACTGAAGCTTTCTTT | CASYRGDTEAFF
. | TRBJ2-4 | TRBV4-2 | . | TGTGCCAGCAGCCAAAGAAGGGAAATCGCCAAAAACATTCAGTACTTC | CASSQRREIAKNIQYF
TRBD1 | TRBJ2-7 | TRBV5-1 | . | TGCGCCAGCAGCGTACCGGGACAGGGTTTTAGGGAGCAGTACTTC | CASSVPGQGFREQYF
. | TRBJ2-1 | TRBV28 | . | TGTGCCAGCAGTTTCCAGGGGAAATACTACAATGAGCAGTTCTTC | CASSFQGKYYNEQFF
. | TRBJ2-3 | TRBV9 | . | TGTGCCAGCAGCGTAGAATTAGCCACAGATACGCAGTATTTT | CASSVELATDTQYF
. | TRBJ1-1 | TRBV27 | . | TGTGCCAGCGGTCAACTGGGGCAGGGAAAAGCTTTCTTT | CASGQLGQGKAFF
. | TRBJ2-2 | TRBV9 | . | TGTGCCAGCAGCACCCAGACACCCCTGAACACCGGGGAGCTGTTTTTT | CASSTQTPLNTGELFF
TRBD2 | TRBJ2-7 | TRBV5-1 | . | TGCGCCAGCAGGGCTAGCGGGACTTACGAGCAGTACTTC | CASRASGTYEQYF
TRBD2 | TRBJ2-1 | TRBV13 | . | TGTGCCAGCAGCGAAGTACTAGCGGGAGGGCCGGGTGAGCAGTTCTTC | CASSEVLAGGPGEQFF
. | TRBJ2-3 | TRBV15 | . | TGTGCCACCAGCAGGGAGAACACAGATACGCAGTATTTT | CATSRENTDTQYF
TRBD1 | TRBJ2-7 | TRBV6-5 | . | TGTGCCAGCAGTTACTCGAGGACAGGGGGGGACTACGAGCAGTACTTC | CASSYSRTGGDYEQYF
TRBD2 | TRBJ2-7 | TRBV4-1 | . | TGCGCCAGCAGCCGAGGACGACCCGGACTAGCGGGAGATAACGAGCAGTACTTC | CASSRGRPGLAGDNEQYF
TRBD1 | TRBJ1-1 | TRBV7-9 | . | TGTGCCAGCACGGGCAGGGGGCAACATTGGGGCACTGAAGCTTTCTTT | CASTGRGQHWGTEAFF
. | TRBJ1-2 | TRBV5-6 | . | TGTGCCAGCAGTGGACTTCGAGGCTACACCTTC | CASSGLRGYTF
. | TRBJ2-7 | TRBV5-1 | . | TGCGCCAGCAGCTTGGGTCTCGAGCAGTACTTC | CASSLGLEQYF
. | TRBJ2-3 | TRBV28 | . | TGTGCCACCTGGCCGCGCACAGATACGCAGTATTTT | CATWPRTDTQYF
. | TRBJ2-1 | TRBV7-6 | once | TGTGCCAGCAGCCGAGACCCCCTTGTGGGCCATGAGCAGTTCTTC | CASSRDPLVGHEQFF
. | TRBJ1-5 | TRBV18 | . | TGTGCCAGCTCCCCGACGAATAGCAATCAGCCCCAGCATTTT | CASSPTNSNQPQHF
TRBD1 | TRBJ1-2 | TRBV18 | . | TGTGCCAGCTCGCCTTTACAGGGGAAGCAGAACTATGGCTACACCTTC | CASSPLQGKQNYGYTF
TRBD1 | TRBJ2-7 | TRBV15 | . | TGTGCCACCAGCAACCGACAGGGAACAAACGAGCAGTACTTC | CATSNRQGTNEQYF
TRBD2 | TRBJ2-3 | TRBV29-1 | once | TGCAGCCTAAAACCTGGGACTAACACAGATACGCAGTATTTT | CSLKPGTNTDTQYF
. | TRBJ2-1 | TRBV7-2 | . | TGTGCCAGCAGCTTAGATCGGGGATCCTACAATGAGCAGTTCTTC | CASSLDRGSYNEQFF
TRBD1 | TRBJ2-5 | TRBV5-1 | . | TGCGCCAGCAGCGGGGACAGGGAAGAGACCCAGTACTTC | CASSGDREETQYF